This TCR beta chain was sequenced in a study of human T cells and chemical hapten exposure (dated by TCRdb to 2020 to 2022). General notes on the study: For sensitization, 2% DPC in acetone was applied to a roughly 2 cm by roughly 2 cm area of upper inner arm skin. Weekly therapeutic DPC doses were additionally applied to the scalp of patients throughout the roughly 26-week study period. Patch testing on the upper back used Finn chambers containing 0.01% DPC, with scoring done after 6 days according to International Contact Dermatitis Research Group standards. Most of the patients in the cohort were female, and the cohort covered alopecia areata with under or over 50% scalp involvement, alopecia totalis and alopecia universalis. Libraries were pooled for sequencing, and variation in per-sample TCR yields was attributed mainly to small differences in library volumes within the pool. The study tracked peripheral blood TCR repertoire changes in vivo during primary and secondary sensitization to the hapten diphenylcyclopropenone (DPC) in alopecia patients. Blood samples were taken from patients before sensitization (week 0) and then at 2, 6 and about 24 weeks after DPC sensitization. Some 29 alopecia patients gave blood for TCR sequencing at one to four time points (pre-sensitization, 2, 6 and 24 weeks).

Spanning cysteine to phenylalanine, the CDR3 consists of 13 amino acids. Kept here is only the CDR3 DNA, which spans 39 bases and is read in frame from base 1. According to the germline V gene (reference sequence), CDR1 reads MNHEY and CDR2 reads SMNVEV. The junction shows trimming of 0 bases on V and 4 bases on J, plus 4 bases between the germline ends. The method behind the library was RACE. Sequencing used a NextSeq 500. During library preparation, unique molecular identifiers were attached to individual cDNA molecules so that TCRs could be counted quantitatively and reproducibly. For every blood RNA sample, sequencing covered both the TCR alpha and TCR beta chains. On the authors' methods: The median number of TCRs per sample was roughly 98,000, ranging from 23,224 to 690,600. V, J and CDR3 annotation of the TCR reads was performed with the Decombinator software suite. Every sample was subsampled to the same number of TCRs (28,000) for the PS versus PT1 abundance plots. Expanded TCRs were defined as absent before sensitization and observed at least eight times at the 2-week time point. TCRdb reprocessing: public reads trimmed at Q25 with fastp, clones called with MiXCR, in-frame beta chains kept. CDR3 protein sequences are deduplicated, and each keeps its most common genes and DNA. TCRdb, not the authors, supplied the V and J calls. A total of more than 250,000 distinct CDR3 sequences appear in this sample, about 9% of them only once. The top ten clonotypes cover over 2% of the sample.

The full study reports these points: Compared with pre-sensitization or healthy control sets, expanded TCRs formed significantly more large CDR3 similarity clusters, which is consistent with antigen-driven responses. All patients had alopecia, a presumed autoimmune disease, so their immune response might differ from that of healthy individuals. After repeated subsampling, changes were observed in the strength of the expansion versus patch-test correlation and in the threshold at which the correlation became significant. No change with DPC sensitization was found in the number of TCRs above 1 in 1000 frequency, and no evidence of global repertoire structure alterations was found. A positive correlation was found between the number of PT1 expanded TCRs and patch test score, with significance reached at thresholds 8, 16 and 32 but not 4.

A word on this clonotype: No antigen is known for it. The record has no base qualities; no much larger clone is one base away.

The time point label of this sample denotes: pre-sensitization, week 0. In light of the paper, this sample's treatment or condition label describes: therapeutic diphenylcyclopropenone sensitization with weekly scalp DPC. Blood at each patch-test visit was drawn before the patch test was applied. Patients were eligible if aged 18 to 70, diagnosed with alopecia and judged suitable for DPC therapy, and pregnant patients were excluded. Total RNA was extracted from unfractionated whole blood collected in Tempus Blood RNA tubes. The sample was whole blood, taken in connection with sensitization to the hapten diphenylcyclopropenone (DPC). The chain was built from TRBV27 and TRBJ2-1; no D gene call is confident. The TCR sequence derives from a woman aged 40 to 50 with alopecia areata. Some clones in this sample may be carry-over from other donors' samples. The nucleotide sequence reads TGTGCCAGCAGTTTATCTCTGTACAATGAGCAGTTCTTC. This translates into CASSLSLYNEQFF.